Sequencing of this T cell receptor beta chain was carried out in a study of T cell responses to AZD1222 COVID-19 vaccine. Study-level background: Samples with a second dose at about 4 or about 12 weeks were pooled together. Regarding the study as a whole: Among vaccine-associated CD4 TCRs, coverage spanned spike, with dominance at 160-218 and 743-854. Donors skewed white British and female; clonal diversity was possibly underestimated.

Data came from immunoSEQ multiplex PCR; TCRdb stores just in-frame clones and leaves some out. The repertoire has roughly 120,000 clones, roughly 80% of them found once; the top ten carry about 9%. Notes on this clone: Its specificity is unknown.

The CDR3 sequence is 13 residues long. This TCR derives from an adult in good health. The specimen comprised peripheral blood, sampled on day 0 of AZD1222 vaccination. V is TRBV21-1 and J is TRBJ2-7. TRBV21-1 is reported as a pseudogene. The CDR3 protein is CASSKVGRYEQYF. For the CDR3, the DNA is TGTGCCAGCAGCAAAGTAGGCAGATACGAGCAGTACTTC.